The 32 T cell receptor beta chains given below trace back to one sample, sequenced in a study of cytomegalovirus exposure and HLA in healthy donors. The PCR ran on 60 Vbeta and 13 Jbeta primers. Profiling relied on immunoSEQ multiplex PCR, and the TCRdb table lists in-frame clones only, not all of them. The data show just under 150,000 clones, 75% to 90% seen once. The sample consisted of PBMCs. These receptors were collected from a woman aged 25-40 years in good health and CMV-seronegative.

This rearrangement joins TRBV15 to TRBJ2-3, with D tentatively TRBD2 (5 bases). The ends were cut back, 5 bases at V and 3 bases at J, with 18 bases in the middle. Per germline, CDR1 LNHNV and CDR2 YYDKDF (reference sequence). The CDR3 sequence is 16 residues long. The DNA for the CDR3 is TGTGCCACCAGCGTCAAAGGCGGGCGATGGACAGATACGCAGTATTTT. This codes for CATSVKGGRWTDTQYF.

J is TRBJ2-7 and V is TRBV9; TRBD2 aligns across 11 bases. The CDR3 runs 14 residues. Germline assignment: CDR1 SGDLS and CDR2 YYNGEE. V shed 4 bases, J shed 6 bases, and the junction held 6 bases outside the gene matches. DNA for the CDR3: TGTGCCAGCAGCCGTAGCGGGAGGGCCGGCGAGCAGTACTTC. Its protein product is CASSRSGRAGEQYF.

On this clone itself: At one end, the junction sequence differs from germline, possibly due to a read error. The rearrangement links TRBV7-9 to TRBJ1-5; 7 bases map to TRBD1. CDR1 is SEHNR and CDR2 is FQNEAQ in the germline V gene (reference sequence). The CDR3 totals 18 residues. The CDR3 reads CSSSSGGFGEEVDQPQHF. The CDR3 bases are TGTTCCAGCAGCTCAGGGGGGTTCGGGGAGGAAGTGGATCAGCCCCAGCATTTT.

This clone has only one observation. V usage is TRBV5-4 and J usage is TRBJ2-2; D gene uncertain. V shed 0 bases and J shed 5 bases, with 11 bases lying between them. Germline-derived CDR1 and CDR2 are SGHNT and YYREEE (reference sequence). This CDR3 has 15 residues. CDR3 sequence (DNA): TGTGCCAGCAGCTTGGGGGCCCCTTCGACCGGGGAGCTGTTTTTT. Translated, it gives CASSLGAPSTGELFF.

The V gene is TRBV29-1, the J gene TRBJ2-3, with 13 bases that match TRBD2. Germline values: CDR1 SQVTM, CDR2 ANQGSEA. CDR3 length: 14 amino acids. V was pared by 4 bases and J by 4 bases, with 2 bases of the junction left unmatched. The CDR3 is CSVVTSGGADTQYF. The CDR3 region has the DNA TGCAGCGTTGTCACTAGCGGGGGGGCAGATACGCAGTATTTT.

The chain links TRBV7-2 to TRBJ2-2; 14 nucleotides match TRBD2. With V trimmed by 5 bases and J by 3 bases, 8 bases remained unmatched. The CDR3 totals 18 residues. Germline CDR1 and CDR2: SGHTA and FQGNSA. The CDR3 DNA is TGTGCCAGCAGCCTCGAAGGACTAGCGGGAGGAGACACCGGGGAGCTGTTTTTT. Translating it yields CASSLEGLAGGDTGELFF.

This rearrangement joins TRBV25-1 to TRBJ2-7, with 8 bases matching TRBD2. The CDR3 loop spans 15 amino acids. V shed 6 bases, J shed 5 bases, and the junction held 12 bases outside the gene matches. Germline V gene sequence: CDR1 MGHDK, CDR2 SYGVNS. CDR3 region: CASSPRAAGANEQYF. The CDR3 region has the DNA TGTGCCAGCAGCCCCCGGGCAGCGGGAGCCAACGAGCAGTACTTC.

The rearrangement links TRBV9 to TRBJ2-1; 10 bases agree with TRBD2. Trimming cost V 0 bases and J 4 bases; bases outside gene matches: 4. The germline V gene encodes CDR1 SGDLS and CDR2 YYNGEE. The CDR3 length is 16 residues. CDR3 region: CASSVVPSGGYNEQFF. The CDR3 DNA sequence: TGTGCCAGCAGCGTAGTACCTAGCGGGGGATACAATGAGCAGTTCTTC. The complete variable domain, with remaining parts taken from reference TRBV9 and TRBJ2-1, reads DSGVTQTPKHLITATGQRVTLRCSPRSGDLSVYWYQQSLDQGLQFLIQYYNGEERAKGNILERFSAQQFPDLHSELNLSSLELGDSALYFCASSVVPSGGYNEQFFGPGTRLTVL.

The J gene is TRBJ2-3, the V gene TRBV7-3; TRBD2 matches 7 bases. The germline V gene encodes CDR1 SGHTA and CDR2 FQGTGA. V shed 5 bases and J 4 bases; nucleotides not matched to a gene: 9. CDR3 size: 15 residues. The CDR3 DNA reads as TGTGCCAGCAGCCCAGCGGGGCTCAGGTCAGATACGCAGTATTTT. Its translation is CASSPAGLRSDTQYF.

The CDR3 nucleotides read TGTGCCAGCAGCTTGGTTGCGGGCACTGAAGCTTTCTTT. Amino acid sequence: CASSLVAGTEAFF. The chain recombines TRBV5-4 with TRBJ1-1, with D unclear. V was shortened by 0 bases and J by 4 bases, with 7 bases between the two germline ends. Germline values: CDR1 SGHNT, CDR2 YYREEE (reference sequence). This CDR3 region has 13 residues.

The chain combines TRBV7-9 with TRBJ2-1; 9 bases fit TRBD2. The CDR3 extends over 15 amino acids. Losses at the gene ends were 3 bases for V and 9 bases for J; bases not matched to a gene: 9. Germline V gene lookup returns CDR1 SEHNR and CDR2 FQNEAQ (reference sequence). CDR3 in DNA: TGTGCCAGCAGCTTGAGAGGCGGGGGGGCCACTGAGCAGTTCTTC. Translation: CASSLRGGGATEQFF.

The gene calls are TRBV2 and TRBJ2-3; possible D gene TRBD2, 5 bases. V lost 6 bases and J 0 bases, leaving 10 bases between the germline ends. The CDR3 length is 14 residues. Per the germline V gene, CDR1 is SNHLY and CDR2 is FYNNEI. CDR3 in amino acids: CASRRASSTDTQYF. CDR3 DNA: TGTGCCAGCAGGCGGGCATCTAGCACAGATACGCAGTATTTT.

The CDR3, as DNA: TGTGCCAGCTCACGCGGGGCAGGGATATACGAGCAGTACTTC. Translating gives CASSRGAGIYEQYF. This chain joins TRBV18 and TRBJ2-7; possible D gene TRBD2, 6 bases. With 4 bases removed from V and 4 bases from J, the gap between germline ends came to 14 bases. The CDR3 totals 14 residues. The germline V gene encodes CDR1 KGHSH and CDR2 LQKENI. The full variable domain, completed using reference TRBV18 and TRBJ2-7, is NAGVMQNPRHLVRRRGQEARLRCSPMKGHSHVYWYRQLPEEGLKFMVYLQKENIIDESGMPKERFSAEFPKEGPSILRIQQVVRGDSAAYFCASSRGAGIYEQYFGPGTRLTVT.

The genes are TRBV30 and TRBJ2-1; 11 bases are a match to TRBD2. V was clipped by 2 bases and J by 9 bases; unmatched bases: 9. The CDR3 runs 15 residues. Looked up from germline, CDR1 is GTSNPN and CDR2 is SVGIG (reference sequence). The CDR3 is CAWSQMTSGVGEQFF. In nucleotides, the CDR3 is TGTGCCTGGAGTCAAATGACTAGCGGGGTGGGTGAGCAGTTCTTC.

The CDR3 sequence is CAWGQNYNSPLHF. The CDR3 coding sequence is TGTGCCTGGGGACAGAATTATAATTCACCCCTCCACTTT. The chain employs TRBV30 and TRBJ1-6; possible D gene TRBD1, 6 bases. V was trimmed by 5 bases and J by 4 bases, leaving 9 bases between them. The CDR3 length is 13 residues. Germline-derived CDR1 and CDR2 are GTSNPN and SVGIG (reference sequence).

The V and J genes are TRBV18 and TRBJ2-5, with 8 bases lining up with TRBD1. Germline values: CDR1 KGHSH, CDR2 LQKENI. Losses at the gene ends were 6 bases for V and 4 bases for J; bases not matched to a gene: 13. CDR3 length: 16 amino acids. CDR3 amino acids: CASSLRGRAEGETQYF. CDR3 DNA: TGTGCCAGCTCCCTCAGGGGGCGCGCTGAGGGAGAGACCCAGTACTTC.

This chain uses TRBV6-1 with TRBJ2-5; D possibly corresponds to TRBD1 (6 bases). The germline gives CDR1 MNHNS, CDR2 SASEGT. V lost 7 bases and J 5 bases, leaving 17 bases between the germline ends. This CDR3 comprises 14 residues. In DNA form, the CDR3 reads TGTGCCAGCAATACAGGGCGCACGCTGGAGACCCAGTACTTC. This translates into CASNTGRTLETQYF.

This clone has more than one count but fewer than ten. J is TRBJ2-1 and V is TRBV28; no definite D call. Germline V gives CDR1 MDHEN, CDR2 SYDVKM. The CDR3 covers 14 residues. With 6 bases removed from V and 2 bases from J, the gap between germline ends came to 11 bases. The chain's CDR3 is CASSPPAAYNEQFF. The CDR3 bases are TGTGCCAGCAGCCCCCCCGCAGCCTACAATGAGCAGTTCTTC.

The chain uses TRBV7-2 and TRBJ2-3; tentatively, D is TRBD2 (5 bases). Germline CDR1 and CDR2: SGHTA and FQGNSA. The V and J ends lost 8 bases and 1 base respectively, with 10 bases between them. The CDR3 extends over 13 amino acids. The CDR3 DNA reads as TGTGCCAGCGGTTTGCGGGGCACAGATACGCAGTATTTT. Translated, it gives CASGLRGTDTQYF. Based on the CDR3 plus reference TRBV7-2 and TRBJ2-3, the full variable domain is GAGVSQSPSNKVTEKGKDVELRCDPISGHTALYWYRQSLGQGLEFLIYFQGNSAPDKSGLPSDRFSAERTGGSVSTLTIQRTQQEDSAVYLCASGLRGTDTQYFGPGTRLTVL.

This clone was picked up one time. The CDR3 loop is CASSQGVVTEAFF. The CDR3 DNA sequence: TGTGCCAGCTCACAGGGGGTCGTTACTGAAGCTTTCTTT. The V and J genes are TRBV18 and TRBJ1-1; TRBD1 might be the D (6 bases). V was shortened by 4 bases and J by 5 bases, with 11 bases between the two germline ends. The CDR3 has 13 amino acids. CDR1 and CDR2 (germline): KGHSH, LQKENI.

This chain joins TRBV9 and TRBJ1-2; 8 nucleotides agree with TRBD1. CDR3 size: 16 residues. The V and J ends lost 0 bases and 5 bases, in that order; junction bases with no gene match: 9. Germline CDR1 is SGDLS and CDR2 is YYNGEE. The CDR3 spells CASSVALDRDNYGYTF. The CDR3 bases are TGTGCCAGCAGCGTAGCCCTGGACAGGGATAATTATGGCTACACCTTC.

In this sample, this clone turned up once. This chain joins TRBV9 and TRBJ2-2; 7 positions agree with TRBD2. This CDR3 comprises 16 residues. V trimming: 0 bases; J trimming: 4 bases; junction bases outside the gene matches: 6. Germline assignment: CDR1 SGDLS and CDR2 YYNGEE. CDR3 sequence (DNA): TGTGCCAGCAGCGTAGGGGGAGGGGTGGGCACCGGGGAGCTGTTTTTT. Amino acids: CASSVGGGVGTGELFF.

The table lists this clone with a few counts. The chain joins TRBV6-1 to TRBJ1-2, with TRBD1 matching 7 bases. Germline CDR1 reads MNHNS; CDR2 reads SASEGT. The junction had 6 bases not matched to a gene; V was cut back by 7 bases and J by 4 bases. The CDR3 is 13 amino acids. In DNA form, the CDR3 reads TGTGCCAGCAAATTGACAGGGCTCTATGGCTACACCTTC. It translates to CASKLTGLYGYTF.

The V call is TRBV7-9, the J call TRBJ2-2, with D perhaps matching TRBD2 (5 bases). CDR3 size: 19 residues. Per germline, CDR1 SEHNR and CDR2 FQNEAQ (reference sequence). V gave up 2 bases and J gave up 7 bases, with 26 bases separating them. CDR3 coding DNA: TGTGCCAGCAGCTTATGGGTCGAATTCGGGAAGACGGGTGGCGGGGAGCTGTTTTTT. Its protein product is CASSLWVEFGKTGGGELFF.

The V gene is TRBV6-1, the J gene TRBJ1-4, with 10 bases aligning to TRBD1. This CDR3 has 13 residues. The V segment lost 8 bases and the J segment 6 bases; nucleotides outside the gene matches: 3. Per the germline V gene, CDR1 is MNHNS and CDR2 is SASEGT. The DNA of the CDR3 is TGTGCCAGCCGGGGGACAGGGGATGAAAAACTGTTTTTT. Protein sequence: CASRGTGDEKLFF.

This chain joins TRBV30 and TRBJ2-7; 8 nucleotides line up with TRBD2. The germline V gene encodes CDR1 GTSNPN and CDR2 SVGIG (reference sequence). The trim removed 2 bases at V and 2 bases at J, leaving 5 bases unmatched. This CDR3 is built from 14 residues. CDR3 sequence reads: CAWSRSGLAYEQYF. The CDR3 DNA is TGTGCCTGGAGTCGATCGGGACTAGCCTACGAGCAGTACTTC.

The rearrangement uses TRBV9 and TRBJ1-2; possible D gene TRBD1, 6 bases. The CDR3 is 14 residues long. The V gene's germline CDR1 is SGDLS and CDR2 YYNGEE. V shed 0 bases and J shed 1 base, with 7 bases lying between them. This CDR3 is CASSVGTDNYGYTF. The CDR3 DNA is TGTGCCAGCAGCGTAGGGACAGATAACTATGGCTACACCTTC.

V is TRBV27 and J is TRBJ1-2; possible D gene TRBD1, 6 bases. V lost 4 bases and J lost 0, with 6 bases in between. The CDR3 extends over 13 amino acids. The germline V gene has CDR1 MNHEY and CDR2 SMNVEV (reference sequence). CDR3 residues: CASSWTANYGYTF. CDR3 bases: TGTGCCAGCAGTTGGACAGCTAACTATGGCTACACCTTC.

The J gene is TRBJ2-5, the V gene TRBV6-6, with D possibly matching TRBD1 (6 bases). This CDR3 has 12 amino acids. Between the trimmed V and J ends, which lost 7 bases and 1 base, there was a span of 7 bases. The V gene's germline CDR1 is MNHNY and CDR2 SVGAGI (reference sequence). The CDR3 loop reads CASTQGQETQYF. CDR3 bases: TGTGCCAGCACACAGGGCCAAGAGACCCAGTACTTC.

The chain links TRBV4-1 to TRBJ2-5; 11 nucleotides align to TRBD1. The CDR3 covers 14 residues. The V segment lost 6 bases and the J segment 5 bases; nucleotides outside the gene matches: 5. CDR1 is MGHRA, CDR2 YSYEKL, per germline. This chain's CDR3 is CASSRTGGLETQYF. CDR3 DNA sequence: TGCGCCAGCAGTCGGACAGGGGGCTTGGAGACCCAGTACTTC.

This chain connects TRBV6-5 to TRBJ1-1; no reliable D call. Germline loops: CDR1 MNHEY, CDR2 SVGAGI. V dropped 2 bases and J dropped 1 base, with 5 bases sitting between them. The CDR3 is 13 residues long. This CDR3 reads CASSYGRNTEAFF. CDR3 bases: TGTGCCAGCAGTTACGGGAGGAACACTGAAGCTTTCTTT.

The genes are TRBV9 and TRBJ2-3; tentative D call: TRBD2 (5 bases). Germline V gene data show CDR1 as SGDLS and CDR2 as YYNGEE. The CDR3 covers 16 residues. The germline V and J ends were trimmed by 0 bases and 2 bases, with 13 bases remaining between them. For the CDR3, the DNA is TGTGCCAGCAGCGTAGAACCCGGGGTATTCACAGATACGCAGTATTTT. Translating gives CASSVEPGVFTDTQYF.